The 25 T cell receptor beta chains given below trace back to one sample, sequenced in a study of blood T cell repertoires in COVID-19. The assay was immunoSEQ multiplex PCR, and TCRdb's table has in-frame clones only and misses some. The sample lists some 30,000 clones, about 90% occurring once. Sample: peripheral blood. The source is a man in his sixties or seventies with active or convalescent COVID-19.

The chain has TRBV18 and TRBJ1-1; D ambiguous. The CDR3 consists of 15 residues. Trimming shortened V by 2 bases and J by 0 bases, and 10 bases separated the two germline ends. The V gene's germline CDR1 is KGHSH and CDR2 LQKENI. CDR3 amino acids: CASSPMRSMNTEAFF. The DNA for the CDR3 is TGTGCCAGCTCACCAATGAGGTCCATGAACACTGAAGCTTTCTTT.

The genes are TRBV2 and TRBJ2-2, with 15 bases aligning to TRBD2. The CDR3 sequence is 15 residues long. The V gene's germline CDR1 is SNHLY and CDR2 FYNNEI. J was trimmed by 5 bases and V by 8 bases; bases with no gene match: 3. This chain's CDR3 is CASRGTSGRTGELFF. CDR3 coding DNA: TGTGCCAGCCGGGGGACTAGCGGGAGGACCGGGGAGCTGTTTTTT.

The table lists this clone with a few counts. The chain recombines TRBV5-4 with TRBJ1-2, with TRBD1 matching over 8 bases. The CDR3 contains 14 residues. Germline assignment: CDR1 SGHNT and CDR2 YYREEE (reference sequence). Trimming at V came to 2 bases and at J to 7 bases, leaving 7 bases not matched to a gene. The CDR3 protein is CASSFGQGAGGYTF. CDR3 nucleotides: TGTGCCAGCAGCTTTGGACAGGGTGCCGGTGGCTACACCTTC.

V and J are TRBV7-9 and TRBJ2-5, with TRBD1 matching over 9 bases. CDR3 size: 15 residues. Germline loops: CDR1 SEHNR, CDR2 FQNEAQ (reference sequence). The V segment lost 3 bases and the J segment 3 bases; nucleotides outside the gene matches: 5. The CDR3 coding sequence is TGTGCCAGCAGCTTCCGACGGACAGGGGAAGAGACCCAGTACTTC. Protein product: CASSFRRTGEETQYF.

The table lists this clone with a few counts. Compared with germline, one end of the junction differs, possibly owing to a read error. The chain has TRBV4-3 and TRBJ1-2; a weak D match, TRBD1 (5 bases). Germline V gene sequence: CDR1 LGHNA, CDR2 YSLEER. The CDR3 consists of 13 residues. The CDR3 sequence is CASSQDRSQGTGF. The CDR3 DNA follows: TGCGCCAGCAGCCAAGATCGGAGTCAGGGCACGGGTTTC.

The chain recombines TRBV5-1 with TRBJ2-2; TRBD2 is a possible D gene (7 bases). V dropped 7 bases and J dropped 1 base, with 20 bases sitting between them. Germline values: CDR1 SGHRS, CDR2 YFSETQ. The CDR3 covers 17 residues. The CDR3 is CASRGGLRTVNTGELFF. In nucleotides, the CDR3 is TGCGCCAGCCGCGGGGGATTGAGGACAGTGAACACCGGGGAGCTGTTTTTT.

This clone was observed once. The V call is TRBV15, the J call TRBJ2-1; 14 bases agree with TRBD2. Germline V gives CDR1 LNHNV, CDR2 YYDKDF (reference sequence). The CDR3 has 15 residues. V trimming: 3 bases; J trimming: 7 bases; junction bases outside the gene matches: 2. The CDR3 DNA reads as TGTGCCACCAGCAGGACTAGCGGGAGGGGAAATGAGCAGTTCTTC. Its translation is CATSRTSGRGNEQFF.

The rearrangement joins TRBV4-3 to TRBJ1-6; D is unresolved. The germline V gene encodes CDR1 LGHNA and CDR2 YSLEER. Between the trimmed V and J ends, which lost 4 bases and 0 bases, there was a span of 7 bases. CDR3 length equals 15 residues. The CDR3 DNA sequence: TGCGCCAGCAGCCTGGAGGGCTCCTATAATTCACCCCTCCACTTT. Translating gives CASSLEGSYNSPLHF.

The chain combines TRBV6-5 with TRBJ1-2, with 12 bases that match TRBD1. This CDR3 spans 14 amino acids. V lost 5 bases and J lost 4; bases outside the gene matches: 2. CDR1 is MNHEY, CDR2 SVGAGI, per germline. The chain's CDR3 is CASSRDRGRYGYTF. The DNA for the CDR3 is TGTGCCAGCAGTCGGGACAGGGGGCGCTATGGCTACACCTTC.

The chain uses TRBV28 and TRBJ1-1, with D perhaps TRBD1 (6 bases). Germline CDR1 reads MDHEN; CDR2 reads SYDVKM. V was shortened by 2 bases and J by 4 bases, with 14 bases between the two germline ends. This CDR3 has 15 residues. The DNA for the CDR3 is TGTGCCAGCAGTTTACAGGCAGGGGAAGTCACTGAAGCTTTCTTT. It translates to CASSLQAGEVTEAFF.

The chain joins TRBV6-4 to TRBJ1-2; D is unclear. CDR1 is MRHNA, CDR2 SNTAGT, per germline. V lost 1 base, J lost 10 bases, and 13 bases lay in between. This CDR3 region has 13 residues. The CDR3 nucleotides are TGTGCCAGCAGTGACTTGGGCGGGGAGGACTACACCTTC. This gives the protein CASSDLGGEDYTF.

The J gene is TRBJ1-5, the V gene TRBV24-1; possibly TRBD1 for D (5 bases). V gave up 2 bases and J gave up 0 bases, with 16 bases separating them. The length of the CDR3 is 18 residues. The germline V gene has CDR1 KGHDR and CDR2 SFDVKD. Written as DNA, the CDR3 is TGTGCCACCAGTGATTGGGGGGGAGGAGGGGTTAGCAATCAGCCCCAGCATTTT. Its translation: CATSDWGGGGVSNQPQHF.

The genes are TRBV28 and TRBJ1-1; D might be TRBD1 (5 bases). The germline gives CDR1 MDHEN, CDR2 SYDVKM. Trimming took off 2 bases at V and 4 bases at J, with 8 bases between the two ends. The CDR3 is 13 amino acids. In DNA form, the CDR3 reads TGTGCCAGCAGTTTAAAGGGGATCACTGAAGCTTTCTTT. It is translated as CASSLKGITEAFF. The full variable domain, completed using reference TRBV28 and TRBJ1-1, is DVKVTQSSRYLVKRTGEKVFLECVQDMDHENMFWYRQDPGLGLRLIYFSYDVKMKEKGDIPEGYSVSREKKERFSLILESASTNQTSMYLCASSLKGITEAFFGQGTRLTVV.

The V gene is TRBV28, the J gene TRBJ2-7, with D possibly being TRBD1 (6 bases). CDR1 MDHEN and CDR2 SYDVKM come from the germline V gene. There are 15 residues in the CDR3. V was cut by 2 bases and J by 4 bases, with 15 bases left in between. CDR3 region: CASSLDRLRGYEQYF. CDR3 DNA: TGTGCCAGCAGTTTAGACAGGTTGAGGGGTTACGAGCAGTACTTC.

V usage is TRBV5-1 and J usage is TRBJ1-3; D possibly corresponds to TRBD1 (6 bases). V dropped 3 bases and J dropped 0 bases, with 16 bases sitting between them. The CDR3 is 17 amino acids. Germline V lookup: CDR1 SGHRS, CDR2 YFSETQ. CDR3 sequence (DNA): TGCGCCAGCAGCTCACTAGGGGGTGCCCGCTCTGGAAACACCATATATTTT. Its translation is CASSSLGGARSGNTIYF.

The J gene is TRBJ1-2, the V gene TRBV6-5, with TRBD1 as a possible D gene (6 bases). Looked up from germline, CDR1 is MNHEY and CDR2 is SVGAGI. V was shortened by 6 bases and J by 7 bases, with 12 bases between the two germline ends. The CDR3 loop spans 12 amino acids. The CDR3 here is CASRSQGLGYTF. Written as DNA, the CDR3 is TGTGCCAGCAGGTCACAGGGTCTTGGCTACACCTTC.

This chain links TRBV2 with TRBJ1-2, with 7 bases lining up with TRBD1. Germline V lookup: CDR1 SNHLY, CDR2 FYNNEI. V lost 8 bases to trimming and J lost 3 bases; unmatched junction nucleotides: 9. The CDR3 spans 14 residues. The CDR3 is CASGLGGAYYGYTF. CDR3 DNA sequence: TGTGCCAGCGGCTTAGGGGGCGCGTACTATGGCTACACCTTC. The complete variable domain, with remaining parts taken from reference TRBV2 and TRBJ1-2, reads EPEVTQTPSHQVTQMGQEVILRCVPISNHLYFYWYRQILGQKVEFLVSFYNNEISEKSEIFDDQFSVERPDGSNFTLKIRSTKLEDSAMYFCASGLGGAYYGYTFGSGTRLTVV.

The V call is TRBV5-1, the J call TRBJ2-1; perhaps TRBD2 as D (5 bases). The V and J ends lost 4 bases and 1 base respectively, with 15 bases between them. In germline, CDR1 is SGHRS, CDR2 YFSETQ. CDR3 length equals 16 residues. For the CDR3, the DNA is TGCGCCAGCAGCCCCCAGCCGGGGAGTTCCTACAATGAGCAGTTCTTC. Amino acids: CASSPQPGSSYNEQFF.

This clone was observed a single time. This chain joins TRBV7-9 and TRBJ2-1; the D is unclear. This CDR3 contains 13 residues. V was pared by 5 bases and J by 8 bases, with 13 bases between. Germline V gene lookup returns CDR1 SEHNR and CDR2 FQNEAQ (reference sequence). CDR3 sequence reads: CASSAPPDYEQFF. CDR3 bases: TGTGCCAGCAGCGCCCCTCCCGACTATGAGCAGTTCTTC. Full variable domain (missing parts from reference TRBV7-9 and TRBJ2-1): DTGVSQNPRHKITKRGQNVTFRCDPISEHNRLYWYRQTLGQGPEFLTYFQNEAQLEKSRLLSDRFSAERPKGSFSTLEIQRTEQGDSAMYLCASSAPPDYEQFFGPGTRLTVL.

The CDR3 sequence: CASSPQQGSGPNTEAFF. CDR3 nucleotide sequence: TGTGCCAGCAGCCCCCAACAGGGTTCCGGACCGAACACTGAAGCTTTCTTT. The chain is built from TRBV5-4 and TRBJ1-1; a weak D match, TRBD1 (6 bases). The germline V gene has CDR1 SGHNT and CDR2 YYREEE (reference sequence). V lost 4 bases and J 1 base, leaving 20 bases between the germline ends. The CDR3 has 17 amino acids. Full variable domain (missing parts from reference TRBV5-4 and TRBJ1-1): ETGVTQSPTHLIKTRGQQVTLRCSSQSGHNTVSWYQQALGQGPQFIFQYYREEENGRGNFPPRFSGLQFPNYSSELNVNALELDDSALYLCASSPQQGSGPNTEAFFGQGTRLTVV.

The rearrangement joins TRBV2 to TRBJ1-5; D remains unclear. The germline gives CDR1 SNHLY, CDR2 FYNNEI. Trimming took off 4 bases at V and 7 bases at J, with 8 bases between the two ends. The CDR3 has 12 residues. The CDR3 sequence: CASSALAQPQHF. DNA for the CDR3: TGTGCCAGCAGTGCCCTAGCCCAGCCCCAGCATTTT.

V is TRBV18 and J is TRBJ1-4, with D perhaps TRBD1 (6 bases). Germline values: CDR1 KGHSH, CDR2 LQKENI. The CDR3 runs 14 residues. The V and J ends lost 4 bases and 2 bases respectively, with 8 bases between them. CDR3 protein: CASSQQGTNEKLFF. In nucleotides, the CDR3 is TGTGCCAGCTCACAGCAGGGGACTAATGAAAAACTGTTTTTT. Full variable domain (missing parts from reference TRBV18 and TRBJ1-4): NAGVMQNPRHLVRRRGQEARLRCSPMKGHSHVYWYRQLPEEGLKFMVYLQKENIIDESGMPKERFSAEFPKEGPSILRIQQVVRGDSAAYFCASSQQGTNEKLFFGSGTQLSVL.

J is TRBJ1-3 and V is TRBV5-1, with 7 bases fitting TRBD1. The CDR3 runs 15 residues. V dropped 3 bases and J dropped 4; count of bases not matched to a gene: 7. Germline CDR1 and CDR2: SGHRS and YFSETQ. CDR3 coding DNA: TGCGCCAGCAGCTCGACAGGGACTGACGGAAACACCATATATTTT. As protein: CASSSTGTDGNTIYF.

The V gene is TRBV7-9, the J gene TRBJ1-2; D is possibly TRBD1 (6 bases). The germline V gene encodes CDR1 SEHNR and CDR2 FQNEAQ (reference sequence). The V gene lost 1 base and the J gene lost 6 bases, with 18 bases spanning the gap. This CDR3 is built from 16 residues. The CDR3 is CASSLGAGALANGYTF. The CDR3 region has the DNA TGTGCCAGCAGCTTAGGGGCAGGGGCCCTGGCAAATGGCTACACCTTC.

V and J are TRBV7-6 and TRBJ2-3; D is possibly TRBD1 (6 bases). V dropped 5 bases and J dropped 4 bases, with 19 bases sitting between them. The CDR3 is 16 amino acids. CDR1 and CDR2 (germline): SGHVS, FNYEAQ. This chain's CDR3 is CASSAGQPGSADTQYF. The CDR3 DNA sequence: TGTGCCAGCAGCGCCGGACAGCCCGGATCGGCAGATACGCAGTATTTT.